This entry features one TCR beta chain sequence. The antigen remains undetermined. Researchers ran the PCR with 60 Vbeta and 13 Jbeta primers. Sequencing used immunoSEQ multiplex PCR; TCRdb keeps in-frame clones, though not all of them. The data contain under 150,000 clones, approximately 80% of them singletons. These data come from a study of cytomegalovirus exposure and HLA in healthy donors. Study-level points and caveats: The later analysis indicated that the majority of CMV-associated TCR beta chains appeared HLA-restricted. In a later analysis, TCR beta V- and J-gene trimming was associated with a missense DCLRE1C variant. The authors excluded some V segments, including TRBV6-2 and TRBV6-3, as indistinguishable. Most TCR sequences proved rare, with some public TCRs found in many donors.

This CDR3 contains 11 residues. Germline values: CDR1 SEHNR, CDR2 FQNEAQ (reference sequence). V lost 6 bases and J 5 bases, leaving 7 bases between the germline ends. The V call is TRBV7-9, the J call TRBJ2-5; D is unclear. The specimen was PBMCs. This receptor was taken from a boy aged 2 to 10 in good health and CMV-seronegative. In DNA, the CDR3 is TGTGCCAGCAGTATCCTGGAGACCCAGTACTTC. The encoded protein is CASSILETQYF. Supplemented by reference TRBV7-9 and TRBJ2-5, the full variable domain reads DTGVSQNPRHKITKRGQNVTFRCDPISEHNRLYWYRQTLGQGPEFLTYFQNEAQLEKSRLLSDRFSAERPKGSFSTLEIQRTEQGDSAMYLCASSILETQYFGPGTRLLVL.